The T cell receptor beta chain described here comes from a study of identical twins. With template switching, a universal primer site was added, and the cDNA carried unique molecular identifiers. One entry per CDR3 protein, called by TCRdb with MiXCR from the 5' RACE reads. The table shows under 250,000 distinct CDR3 sequences, with about an eighth occurring only once. V was clipped by 0 bases and J by 1 base, with 16 bases between them. The germline gives CDR1 SGHRS, CDR2 YFSETQ. The CDR3 runs to 17 residues. Notes on the study in general: Weaker excess twin sharing was observed in beta out-of-frame sequences. Potential partial confounding of zero-insertion analyses by invariant MAIT and iNKT cells was noted.

Remarks on this clonotype: Its specificity is not known.

A further study also used this sample, focusing on yellow fever vaccine responses in identical twins. That report adds: After vaccination, twins' T cell response reportedly seemed partly convergent, partly personalized.

The rearrangement uses TRBV5-1 and TRBJ1-2; weak D call: TRBD1 (5 bases). This sequence was found in a young woman in good health. The source material was memory (CD45RO+) T cells sorted from blood. For the CDR3, the DNA is TGCGCCAGCAGCTTGGAGGTGCAGGGCGCCCTTAACTATGGCTACACCTTC. Its protein product is CASSLEVQGALNYGYTF.